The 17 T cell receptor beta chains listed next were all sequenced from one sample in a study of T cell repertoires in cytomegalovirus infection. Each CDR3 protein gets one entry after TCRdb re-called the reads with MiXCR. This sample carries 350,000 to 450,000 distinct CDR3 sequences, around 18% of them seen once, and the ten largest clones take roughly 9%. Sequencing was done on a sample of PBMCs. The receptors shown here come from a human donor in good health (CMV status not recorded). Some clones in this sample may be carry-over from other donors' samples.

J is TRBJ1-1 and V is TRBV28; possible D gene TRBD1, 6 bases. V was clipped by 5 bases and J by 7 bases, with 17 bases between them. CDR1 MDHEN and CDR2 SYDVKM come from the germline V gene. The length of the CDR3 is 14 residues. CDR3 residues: CASSLAGGAIEAFF. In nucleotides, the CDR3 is TGTGCCAGCAGTCTCGCCGGGGGGGCCATTGAAGCTTTCTTT.

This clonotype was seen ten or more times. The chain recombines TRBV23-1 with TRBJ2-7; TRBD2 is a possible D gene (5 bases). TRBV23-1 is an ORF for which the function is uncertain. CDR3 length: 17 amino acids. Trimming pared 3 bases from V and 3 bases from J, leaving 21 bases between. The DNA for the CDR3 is TGCGCCAGCAGTCACCCGAAAAATAGCGCACGGTTCTACGAGCAGTACTTC. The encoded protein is CASSHPKNSARFYEQYF.

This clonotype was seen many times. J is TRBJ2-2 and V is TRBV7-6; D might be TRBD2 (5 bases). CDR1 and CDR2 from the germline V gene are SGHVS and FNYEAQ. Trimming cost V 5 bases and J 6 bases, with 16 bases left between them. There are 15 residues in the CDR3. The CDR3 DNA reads TGTGCCAGCAGCCTCGGACTCCCGGGCGCCGGGGAGCTGTTTTTT. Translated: CASSLGLPGAGELFF.

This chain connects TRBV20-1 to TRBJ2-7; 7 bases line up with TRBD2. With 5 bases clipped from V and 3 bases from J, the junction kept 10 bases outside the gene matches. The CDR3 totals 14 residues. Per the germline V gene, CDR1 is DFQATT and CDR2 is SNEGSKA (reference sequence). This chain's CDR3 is CSAGEASGNYEQYF. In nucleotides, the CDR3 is TGCAGTGCTGGCGAGGCTAGCGGTAACTACGAGCAGTACTTC.

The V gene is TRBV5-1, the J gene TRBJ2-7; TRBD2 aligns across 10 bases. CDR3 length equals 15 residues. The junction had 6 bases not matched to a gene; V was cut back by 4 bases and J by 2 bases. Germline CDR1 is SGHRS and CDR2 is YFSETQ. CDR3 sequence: CASSLASGSPYEQYF. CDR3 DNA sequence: TGCGCCAGCAGCCTCGCTAGCGGGAGCCCCTACGAGCAGTACTTC.

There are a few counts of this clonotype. The DNA of the CDR3 is TGTGCCAGCAGCTTGCAAAGGGGGAATGAAAAACTGTTTTTT. Residues: CASSLQRGNEKLFF. The genes are TRBV5-5 and TRBJ1-4; possibly TRBD1 for D (6 bases). CDR3 length: 14 amino acids. CDR1 and CDR2 (germline): SGHKS, YYEKEE (reference sequence). Trimming removed 1 base from V and 5 bases from J, with 9 bases in between.

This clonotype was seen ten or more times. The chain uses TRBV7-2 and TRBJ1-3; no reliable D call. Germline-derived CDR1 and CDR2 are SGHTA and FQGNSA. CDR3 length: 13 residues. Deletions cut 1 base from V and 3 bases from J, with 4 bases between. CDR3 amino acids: CASSLVYGNTIYF. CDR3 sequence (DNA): TGTGCCAGCAGCTTAGTATATGGAAACACCATATATTTT.

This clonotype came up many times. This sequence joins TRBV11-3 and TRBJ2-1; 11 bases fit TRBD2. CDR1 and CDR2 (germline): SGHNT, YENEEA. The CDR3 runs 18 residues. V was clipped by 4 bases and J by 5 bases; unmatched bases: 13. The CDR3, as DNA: TGTGCCAGCAGCTCGGCCCGTACTAGCGGGAGCCAGGACAATGAGCAGTTCTTC. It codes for CASSSARTSGSQDNEQFF.

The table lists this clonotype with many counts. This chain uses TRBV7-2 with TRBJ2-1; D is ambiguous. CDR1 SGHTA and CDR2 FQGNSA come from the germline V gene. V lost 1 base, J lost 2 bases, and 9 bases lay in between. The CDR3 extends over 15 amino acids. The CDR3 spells CASSLDLWPYNEQFF. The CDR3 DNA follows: TGTGCCAGCAGCTTAGACCTATGGCCCTACAATGAGCAGTTCTTC. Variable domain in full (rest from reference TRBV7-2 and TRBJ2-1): GAGVSQSPSNKVTEKGKDVELRCDPISGHTALYWYRQSLGQGLEFLIYFQGNSAPDKSGLPSDRFSAERTGGSVSTLTIQRTQQEDSAVYLCASSLDLWPYNEQFFGPGTRLTVL.

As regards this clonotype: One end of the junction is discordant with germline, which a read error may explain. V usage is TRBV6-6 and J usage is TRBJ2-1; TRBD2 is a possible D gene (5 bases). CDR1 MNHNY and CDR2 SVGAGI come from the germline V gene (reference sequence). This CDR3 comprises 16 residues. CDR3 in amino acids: CASIYGGGGAVDEQFF. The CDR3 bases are TGTGCCAGCATTTACGGAGGCGGAGGTGCGGTCGATGAGCAGTTCTTC.

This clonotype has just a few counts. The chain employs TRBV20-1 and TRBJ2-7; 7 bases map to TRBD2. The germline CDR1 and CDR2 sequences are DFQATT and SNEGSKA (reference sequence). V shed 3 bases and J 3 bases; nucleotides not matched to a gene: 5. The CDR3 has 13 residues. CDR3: CSARSGKIYEQYF. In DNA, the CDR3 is TGCAGTGCTAGGAGCGGGAAGATCTACGAGCAGTACTTC.

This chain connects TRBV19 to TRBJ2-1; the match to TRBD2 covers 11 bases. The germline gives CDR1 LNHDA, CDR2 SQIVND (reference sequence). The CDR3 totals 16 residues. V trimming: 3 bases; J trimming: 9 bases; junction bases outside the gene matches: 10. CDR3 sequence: CASSILVAGGRSEQFF. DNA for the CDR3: TGTGCCAGTAGTATTTTGGTAGCGGGAGGGAGGAGTGAGCAGTTCTTC.

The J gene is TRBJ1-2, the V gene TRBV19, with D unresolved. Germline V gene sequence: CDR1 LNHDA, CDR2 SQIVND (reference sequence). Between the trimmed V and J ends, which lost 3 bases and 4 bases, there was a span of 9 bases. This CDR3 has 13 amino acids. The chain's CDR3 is CASSIGIVYGYTF. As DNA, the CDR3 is TGTGCCAGTAGTATTGGCATCGTCTATGGCTACACCTTC.

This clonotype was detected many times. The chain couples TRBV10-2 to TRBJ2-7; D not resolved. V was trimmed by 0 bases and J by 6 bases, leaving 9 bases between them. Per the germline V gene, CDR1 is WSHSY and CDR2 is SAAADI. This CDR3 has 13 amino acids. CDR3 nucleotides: TGCGCCAGCAGTGAGTCACGAGACTCCGAGCAGTACTTC. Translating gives CASSESRDSEQYF.

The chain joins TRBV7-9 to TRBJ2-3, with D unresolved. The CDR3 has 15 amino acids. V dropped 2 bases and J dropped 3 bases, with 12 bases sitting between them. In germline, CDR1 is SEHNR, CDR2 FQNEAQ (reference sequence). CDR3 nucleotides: TGTGCCAGCAGCTTAACGGCTATCCGAACAGATACGCAGTATTTT. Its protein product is CASSLTAIRTDTQYF.

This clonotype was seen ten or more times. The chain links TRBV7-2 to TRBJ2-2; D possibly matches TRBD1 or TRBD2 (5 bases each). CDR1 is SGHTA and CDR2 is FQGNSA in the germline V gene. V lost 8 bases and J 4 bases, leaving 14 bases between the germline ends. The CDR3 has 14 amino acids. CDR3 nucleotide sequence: TGTGCCAGCGAGCCGGGACCCGGCACCGGGGAGCTGTTTTTT. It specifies CASEPGPGTGELFF.

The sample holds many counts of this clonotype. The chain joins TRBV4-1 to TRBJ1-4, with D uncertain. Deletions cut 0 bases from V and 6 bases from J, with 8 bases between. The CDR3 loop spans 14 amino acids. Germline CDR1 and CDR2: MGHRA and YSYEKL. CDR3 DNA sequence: TGCGCCAGCAGCCAAGACAACTGGGATGAAAAACTGTTTTTT. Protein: CASSQDNWDEKLFF.